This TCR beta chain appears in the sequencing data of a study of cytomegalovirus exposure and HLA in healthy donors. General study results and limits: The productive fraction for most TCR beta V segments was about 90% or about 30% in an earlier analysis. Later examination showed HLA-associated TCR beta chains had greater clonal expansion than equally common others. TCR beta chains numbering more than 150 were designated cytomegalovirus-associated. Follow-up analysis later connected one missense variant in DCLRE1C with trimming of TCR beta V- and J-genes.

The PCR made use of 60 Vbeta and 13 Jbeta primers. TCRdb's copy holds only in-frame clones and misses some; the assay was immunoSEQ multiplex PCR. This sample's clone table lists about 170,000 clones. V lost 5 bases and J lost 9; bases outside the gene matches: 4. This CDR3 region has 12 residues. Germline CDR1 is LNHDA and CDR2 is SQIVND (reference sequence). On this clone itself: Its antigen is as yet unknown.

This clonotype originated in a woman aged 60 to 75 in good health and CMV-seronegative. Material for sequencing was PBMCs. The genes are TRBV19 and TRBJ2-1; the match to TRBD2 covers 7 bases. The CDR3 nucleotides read TGTGCCAGTAGTCTCTCGGGGGGTGAGCAGTTCTTC. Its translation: CASSLSGGEQFF. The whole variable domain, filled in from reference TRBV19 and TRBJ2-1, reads DGGITQSPKYLFRKEGQNVTLSCEQNLNHDAMYWYRQDPGQGLRLIYYSQIVNDFQKGDIAEGYSVSREKKESFPLTVTSAQKNPTAFYLCASSLSGGEQFFGPGTRLTVL.